These T cell receptor beta chains were read from a single sample in a study of cytomegalovirus exposure and HLA in healthy donors. The repertoire was sequenced with immunoSEQ multiplex PCR; TCRdb's copy has only in-frame clones and lacks some. The sample contains 95,000 to 100,000 clones, around 77% of which appear only once. Sequences were obtained from PBMCs. The receptors come from a female donor in good health and CMV-seronegative. Each CDR3 is given with its conserved first and last residue.

V,CDR3
TRBV29-1,CSVVKSDTEAFF
TRBV7-2,CASSLDSLTYNEQFF
TRBV28,CASRTGTVSNQPQHF
TRBV7-2,CASSSGTRIQPQHF
TRBV5-5,CASSRDRVGEAFF
TRBV15,CATSRAFGGPDGYTF
TRBV7-2,CASSSWTGSYGYTF
TRBV27,CASSSGMLSYEQYF
TRBV6-5,CASSSADSYTEAFF
TRBV18,CASSPPGGGMNEQYF